The T cell receptor (beta chain) under discussion was sequenced for a study of T cells after yellow fever vaccination. MiXCR, applied by TCRdb to the 5' RACE reads, yields one record per CDR3 protein. The sample holds under 700,000 distinct CDR3 sequences; less than 20% are singletons and the top ten take 15% to 20%. This clonotype was counted ten times or more. Trimming stripped 0 bases from V and 4 bases from J, with 10 bases between. Germline CDR1 SGHRS, CDR2 YFSETQ. The CDR3 spans 14 residues. Material: PBMCs, obtained 4 to 5 days after the first yellow fever vaccination. This clonotype originated in a man younger than 30 who received the YFV17D yellow fever vaccine. The chain couples TRBV5-1 to TRBJ1-1; D may be TRBD1 (5 bases). CDR3 bases: TGCGCCAGCAGCTTGGCCGGGGGAGGCACTGAAGCTTTCTTT. Protein sequence: CASSLAGGGTEAFF.